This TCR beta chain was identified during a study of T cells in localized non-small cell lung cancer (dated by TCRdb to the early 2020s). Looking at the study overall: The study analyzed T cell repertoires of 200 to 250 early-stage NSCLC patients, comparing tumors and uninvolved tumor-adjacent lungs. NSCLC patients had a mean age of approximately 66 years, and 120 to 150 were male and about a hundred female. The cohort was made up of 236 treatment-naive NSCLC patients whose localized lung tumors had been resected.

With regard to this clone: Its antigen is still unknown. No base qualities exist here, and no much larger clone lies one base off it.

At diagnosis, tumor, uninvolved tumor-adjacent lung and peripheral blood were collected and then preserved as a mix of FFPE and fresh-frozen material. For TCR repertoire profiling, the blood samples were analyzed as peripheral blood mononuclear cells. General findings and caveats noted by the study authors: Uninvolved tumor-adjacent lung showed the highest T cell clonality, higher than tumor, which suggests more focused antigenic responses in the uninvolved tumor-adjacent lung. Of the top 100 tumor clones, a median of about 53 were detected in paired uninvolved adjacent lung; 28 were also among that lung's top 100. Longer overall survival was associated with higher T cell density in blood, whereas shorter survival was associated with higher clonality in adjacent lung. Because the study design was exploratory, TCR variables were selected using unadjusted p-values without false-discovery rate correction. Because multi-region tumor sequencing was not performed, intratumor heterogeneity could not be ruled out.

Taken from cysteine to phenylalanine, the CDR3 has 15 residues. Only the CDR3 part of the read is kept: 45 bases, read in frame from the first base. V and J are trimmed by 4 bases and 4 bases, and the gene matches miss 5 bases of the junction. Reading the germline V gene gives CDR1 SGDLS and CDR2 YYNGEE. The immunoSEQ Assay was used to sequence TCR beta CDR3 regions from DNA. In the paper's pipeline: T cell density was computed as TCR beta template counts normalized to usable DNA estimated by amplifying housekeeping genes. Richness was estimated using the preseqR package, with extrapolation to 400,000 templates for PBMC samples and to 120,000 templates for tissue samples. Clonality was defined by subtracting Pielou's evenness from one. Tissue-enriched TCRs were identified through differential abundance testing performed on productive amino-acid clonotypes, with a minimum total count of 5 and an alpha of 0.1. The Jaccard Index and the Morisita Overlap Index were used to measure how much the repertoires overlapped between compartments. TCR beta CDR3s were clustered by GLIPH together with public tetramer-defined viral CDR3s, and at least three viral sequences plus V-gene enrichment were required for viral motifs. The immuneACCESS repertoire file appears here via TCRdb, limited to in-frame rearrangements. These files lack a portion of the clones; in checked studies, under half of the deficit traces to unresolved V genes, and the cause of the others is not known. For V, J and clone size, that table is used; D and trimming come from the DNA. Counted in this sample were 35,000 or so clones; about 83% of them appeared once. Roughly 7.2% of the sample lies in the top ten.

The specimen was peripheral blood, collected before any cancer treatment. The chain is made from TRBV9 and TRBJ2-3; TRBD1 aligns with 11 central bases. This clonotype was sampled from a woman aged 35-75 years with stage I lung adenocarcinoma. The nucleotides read TGTGCCAGCAGCCGGGGACAGGGGGGCCCAGATACGCAGTATTTT. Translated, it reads CASSRGQGGPDTQYF.